One T cell receptor beta chain is described in this entry. Its recognized antigen is unknown. No quality values exist for individual bases; no much larger clone is one base distant. This CDR3 is also generated by other DNA sequences in the sample. The immunoSEQ Assay, a bias-controlled multiplex PCR, was used to amplify TCRbeta CDR3 regions from genomic DNA. On the authors' methods: The number of nucleated cells in each sample was estimated from the amplification of reference gene primers within the assay. To quantify the absolute abundance of each unique TCRbeta CDR3 rearrangement, sequence reads were collapsed and filtered. For each sample, productive Simpson clonality was calculated by taking the square root of Simpson's diversity index across productive rearrangements. The table was pulled from immuneACCESS by TCRdb, which kept in-frame rearrangements only. Such tables lose some clones; where checked, under half of the loss comes from unresolved V genes, and the rest has no known cause. That table is the source of V, J and clone size, and D and trimming were worked out from the DNA. Counted in this sample were some 200,000 clones; roughly four fifths of them appeared once. Approximately 2.4% of the sample rests with the top ten.

The data belong to a study of blood T cell repertoires in COVID-19 (dated by TCRdb to 2020 to 2021). About the investigation overall: Samples from collaborators originated in the United States, Italy and Spain and spanned both the acute and convalescent phases of COVID-19. The prospective study material was composed of cDNA or gDNA derived from T cells, B-cell-depleted T cells, or PBMCs. A freely available public database, intended as a resource for researchers studying the immune response to SARS-CoV-2, is where the repertoires were released. Nearly every sample came with metadata listing a de-identified subject ID, COVID-19 status, age in years and sex. Deeply sampled blood TCRbeta repertoires from subjects exposed to, actively infected with, or recovered from COVID-19 were included in the dataset. Where available, HLA class I and class II types were taken from metadata supplied by the sample provider and were not determined by assay-based typing. The samples were drawn from two sources: the first 160 participants of the ongoing ImmuneRACE study, and over 1,000 subjects contributed by 6 global collaborators.

Summary of the overall study and its limitations: Clinical and demographic metadata were provided uncurated, with the amount varying by source and participant.

Collaborating institutions collected whole blood in K2EDTA tubes following their own protocols. For TCRbeta analysis, collaborators shipped samples as frozen whole blood, isolated PBMCs, or DNA extracted from either of those sample types. The germline V gene (reference sequence) supplies CDR1 LNHDA and CDR2 SQIVND. The CDR3 starts with the cysteine, ends with the phenylalanine, and has 12 residues. CDR3 DNA is the only sequence kept; it has 36 bases, read in frame from the first base. V sheds 8 bases and J sheds 4 bases, leaving 9 bases between their ends. Here the chain combines TRBV19 and TRBJ1-5; D gene: possibly TRBD1, on 5 matching bases. The sequencing sample was made of peripheral blood. This TCR was sampled from a human donor with acute or convalescent COVID-19. The donor label of this sample is uncertain. The CDR3 has the sequence CASSPGNQPQHF. The nucleotide sequence reads as follows: TGTGCCAGTTCCCCAGGGAATCAGCCCCAGCATTTT. The entire variable domain, with the stretches around the CDR3 drawn from the reference TRBV19 and TRBJ1-5 proteins, is DGGITQSPKYLFRKEGQNVTLSCEQNLNHDAMYWYRQDPGQGLRLIYYSQIVNDFQKGDIAEGYSVSREKKESFPLTVTSAQKNPTAFYLCASSPGNQPQHFGDGTRLSIL.